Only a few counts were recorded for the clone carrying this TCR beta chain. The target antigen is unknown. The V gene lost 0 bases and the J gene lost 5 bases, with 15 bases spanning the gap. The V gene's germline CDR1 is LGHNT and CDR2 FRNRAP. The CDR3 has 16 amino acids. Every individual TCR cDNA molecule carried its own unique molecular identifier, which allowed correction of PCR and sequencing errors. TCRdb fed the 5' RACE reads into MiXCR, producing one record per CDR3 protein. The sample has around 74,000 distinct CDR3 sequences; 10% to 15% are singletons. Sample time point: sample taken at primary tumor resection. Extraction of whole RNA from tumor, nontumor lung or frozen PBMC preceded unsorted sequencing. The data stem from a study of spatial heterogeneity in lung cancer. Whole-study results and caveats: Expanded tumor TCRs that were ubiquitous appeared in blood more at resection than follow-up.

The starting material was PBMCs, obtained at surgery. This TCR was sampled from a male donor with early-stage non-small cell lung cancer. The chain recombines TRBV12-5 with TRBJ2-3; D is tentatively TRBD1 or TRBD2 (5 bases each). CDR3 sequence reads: CASGLVLQGPGDTQYF. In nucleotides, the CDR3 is TGTGCTAGTGGTTTGGTACTCCAGGGACCGGGAGATACGCAGTATTTT. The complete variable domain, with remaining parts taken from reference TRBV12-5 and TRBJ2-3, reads DARVTQTPRHKVTEMGQEVTMRCQPILGHNTVFWYRQTMMQGLELLAYFRNRAPLDDSGMPKDRFSAEMPDATLATLKIQPSEPRDSAVYFCASGLVLQGPGDTQYFGPGTRLTVL.